The 4 T cell receptor beta chains below all came from one sample that was sequenced in a study of blood T cell dynamics during melanoma immunotherapy. Noted time point: week 3, after first cycle of checkpoint inhibitor. Measured with immunoSEQ multiplex PCR; TCRdb has only the in-frame clones, and not every one. This table has 6,000 or so clones, approximately 91% appearing once. Material: blood, obtained from a patient treated with checkpoint blockade. The receptors derive from a human donor with melanoma.

This clone was picked up one time. The V gene is TRBV2, the J gene TRBJ1-2; no firm D call. This CDR3 has 15 residues. V shed 2 bases and J shed 0 bases, with 10 bases lying between them. From germline, CDR1 is SNHLY and CDR2 FYNNEI. CDR3 loop: CASSEYVSSNYGYTF. The DNA for the CDR3 is TGTGCCAGCAGTGAATATGTATCTTCTAACTATGGCTACACCTTC.

The J gene is TRBJ2-1, the V gene TRBV19; D possibly corresponds to TRBD2 (5 bases). The length of the CDR3 is 12 residues. The ends were cut back, 5 bases at V and 12 bases at J, with 14 bases in the middle. CDR1 LNHDA and CDR2 SQIVND come from the germline V gene (reference sequence). This CDR3 is CASSVTGSLQFF. CDR3 coding DNA: TGTGCCAGTAGTGTGACGGGGAGTTTGCAGTTCTTC.

The chain joins TRBV4-1 to TRBJ2-2; 7 bases fit TRBD2. Germline trimming cut 3 bases from V and 3 bases from J; bases unmatched to any gene: 7. Germline CDR1 MGHRA, CDR2 YSYEKL. There are 16 residues in the CDR3. CDR3 sequence reads: CASSHLAGRDTGELFF. The CDR3 DNA reads TGCGCCAGCAGCCACCTAGCAGGGAGGGACACCGGGGAGCTGTTTTTT.

Points on this clone: An end of the junction does not agree with germline; a read error may underlie this. This sample includes further DNA sequences coding for the same CDR3. This chain joins TRBV5-6 and TRBJ2-5; D gene unclear. The CDR3 covers 13 residues. Germline V gene data show CDR1 as SGHDT and CDR2 as YYEEEE. The CDR3 sequence: CASSLVVTASSHF. The CDR3 DNA reads as TGTGCCAGCAGCTTGGTTGTAACGGCTAGTTCCCACTTC.